The sequence of this T cell receptor (beta chain) was determined in a study of shared clonotypes between healthy human individuals. Naive CD8 cells lacked CD45RO, underwent positive selection for CCR7 and left out terminally differentiated effector memory CD45RA+ cells. Recent acute infections and vaccinations were absent in the healthy HIV-negative adult donors. Turning to this clone: Other DNA sequences in this specimen translate into the identical CDR3.

V was cut by 1 base and J by 2 bases, with 5 bases left in between. The CDR3 is made up of 13 amino acids. Germline CDR1 and CDR2: LNHDA and SQIVND (reference sequence). The table came from immunoSEQ multiplex PCR; TCRdb's copy has only in-frame clones and leaves some out. Found here are roughly 650,000 clones, approximately 96% of them singletons; the top ten hold around 0.1%. Sequencing used naive CD8+ T cells sorted from blood. This sequence joins TRBV19 and TRBJ1-1; no firm D call. The TCR was taken from a woman aged 25 to 45 in good health. The CDR3 DNA reads TGTGCCAGTAGTATAGGCCAAAACACTGAAGCTTTCTTT. Translated: CASSIGQNTEAFF.